This T cell receptor beta chain was identified during a study of cytomegalovirus exposure and HLA in healthy donors. Overall study results and limits: About 87% or about 30% of the time was how often most TCR beta V segments were productive, according to an earlier analysis.

Amplification used 60 Vbeta primers and 13 Jbeta primers. TCRdb's copy holds only in-frame clones and misses some; the assay was immunoSEQ multiplex PCR. The sample has some 120,000 clones, less than 85% seen once. Of note for this clone: Its antigen is not known.

Sequenced material: PBMCs. This TCR was sampled from a woman aged 40 to 55 in good health and CMV-seropositive.

CDR3 loop: CASARTANNEKLFF. The CDR3 region has the DNA TGTGCCAGCGCCAGGACAGCTAATAATGAAAAACTGTTTTTT. The rearrangement joins TRBV6-1 to TRBJ1-4; TRBD1 is a possible D gene (6 bases). The CDR3 is made up of 14 amino acids. CDR1 is MNHNS, CDR2 SASEGT, per germline. The V gene lost 8 bases and the J gene lost 4 bases, with 14 bases spanning the gap.